This entry lists 13 T cell receptor beta chains sequenced from one sample in a study of T cell changes during pregnancy in multiple sclerosis. The data were produced by immunoSEQ multiplex PCR, yet TCRdb's version contains in-frame clones alone and is incomplete. The sample lists approximately 65,000 clones; 92% were seen once. The starting material was CD8+ T cells from peripheral blood mononuclear cells, obtained in the third trimester of pregnancy. The receptors come from a female donor in good health, enrolled as a control in a pregnancy study.

V gene TRBV6-1 combines with J gene TRBJ1-5; weak D call: TRBD1 (6 bases). V gave up 8 bases and J gave up 7 bases, with 12 bases separating them. The CDR3 totals 12 residues. Germline V gene sequence: CDR1 MNHNS, CDR2 SASEGT. CDR3 in amino acids: CASGGGPQPQHF. CDR3 sequence (DNA): TGTGCCAGCGGCGGGGGCCCCCAGCCCCAGCATTTT.

The rearrangement joins TRBV5-8 to TRBJ1-1; tentatively, D is TRBD1 (5 bases). V was pared by 6 bases and J by 5 bases, with 17 bases between. Germline V gene lookup returns CDR1 SGHTS and CDR2 YDEGEE. The CDR3 length is 14 residues. The CDR3: CASISLGGGTEAFF. The CDR3 nucleotides read TGTGCCAGCATCTCCCTCGGGGGGGGGACTGAAGCTTTCTTT.

This sequence joins TRBV14 and TRBJ1-2; possible D gene TRBD1, 5 bases. V was shortened by 8 bases and J by 0 bases, with 22 bases between the two germline ends. This CDR3 region has 17 residues. From germline, CDR1 is SGHDN and CDR2 FVKESK. CDR3 nucleotides: TGTGCCAGCTGGTCCGGGGGGAGCGGAGAAGCTAACTATGGCTACACCTTC. Its protein product is CASWSGGSGEANYGYTF.

The CDR3 DNA reads as TGTGCCAGCAGCTTGGGCGGACAGGTTGAAGCTTTCTTT. This sequence encodes CASSLGGQVEAFF. The gene calls are TRBV7-6 and TRBJ1-1; the match to TRBD1 covers 7 bases. Germline CDR1 and CDR2: SGHVS and FNYEAQ. Trimming took 3 bases from V and 7 from J; bases not matched to a gene: 5. This CDR3 contains 13 residues.

The J gene is TRBJ1-1, the V gene TRBV19; maybe TRBD1 (6 bases). CDR1 is LNHDA and CDR2 is SQIVND in the germline V gene (reference sequence). The CDR3 length is 14 residues. Trimming pared 4 bases from V and 11 bases from J, leaving 20 bases between. CDR3 sequence: CASSTPEYQRGAFF. CDR3 coding DNA: TGTGCCAGTAGTACCCCTGAATATCAAAGGGGGGCTTTCTTT.

This clone appeared once. The chain has TRBV29-1 and TRBJ1-3, with TRBD1 as a possible D gene (5 bases). The CDR3 is 16 residues long. Trimming cost V 0 bases and J 2 bases, with 14 bases left between them. In germline, CDR1 is SQVTM, CDR2 ANQGSEA. For the CDR3, the DNA is TGCAGCGTTGAAGATCCAGGGATTGAGGCTGGAAACACCATATATTTT. It codes for CSVEDPGIEAGNTIYF.

The rearrangement links TRBV27 to TRBJ2-7; 7 nucleotides match TRBD1. This CDR3 contains 16 residues. Germline CDR1 MNHEY, CDR2 SMNVEV (reference sequence). The V and J ends lost 4 bases and 0 bases, in that order; junction bases with no gene match: 9. The CDR3: CASSYPGQRSSYEQYF. CDR3 nucleotide sequence: TGTGCCAGCAGTTACCCGGGACAGCGGAGCTCCTACGAGCAGTACTTC.

The chain has TRBV27 and TRBJ1-2; weak D call: TRBD1 (5 bases). This CDR3 has 11 residues. Germline V gives CDR1 MNHEY, CDR2 SMNVEV (reference sequence). The CDR3 sequence is CATGGARGYTF. The CDR3 bases are TGTGCGACGGGCGGGGCGCGGGGCTACACCTTC.

This clone was seen just once. The chain joins TRBV27 to TRBJ2-2; no reliable D call. The CDR3 extends over 13 amino acids. V lost 5 bases to trimming and J lost 0 bases, with 4 bases between them. Germline CDR1 is MNHEY and CDR2 is SMNVEV (reference sequence). The CDR3 spells CASSLANTGELFF. CDR3 in DNA: TGTGCCAGCAGTCTCGCGAACACCGGGGAGCTGTTTTTT.

This clone was picked up one time. The chain is built from TRBV7-3 and TRBJ1-2; D perhaps matches TRBD1 (6 bases). V shed 5 bases and J shed 5 bases, with 18 bases lying between them. In germline, CDR1 is SGHTA, CDR2 FQGTGA. The CDR3 has 15 amino acids. The chain's CDR3 is CASSPGGDTTYGYTF. DNA of the CDR3: TGTGCCAGCAGCCCTGGGGGGGACACTACTTATGGCTACACCTTC.

This chain uses TRBV30 with TRBJ2-3; a possible D gene is TRBD2 (7 bases). The CDR3 sequence is 13 residues long. Looked up from germline, CDR1 is GTSNPN and CDR2 is SVGIG (reference sequence). V lost 3 bases to trimming and J lost 3 bases, with 10 bases between them. CDR3 in DNA: TGTGCCTGGAGGGGGGGGCAGACAGATACGCAGTATTTT. Translation gives CAWRGGQTDTQYF.

The V gene is TRBV6-5, the J gene TRBJ1-6, with TRBD1 as a possible D gene (5 bases). The V end was cut by 5 bases, the J end by 10 bases, with 15 bases between. Per the germline V gene, CDR1 is MNHEY and CDR2 is SVGAGI. This CDR3 has 14 residues. CDR3 sequence (DNA): TGTGCCAGCAGTCCGGTAATGGGGCGATCACCCCTCCACTTT. This sequence encodes CASSPVMGRSPLHF.

The J gene is TRBJ1-5, the V gene TRBV19, with 7 bases lining up with TRBD1. Germline V lookup: CDR1 LNHDA, CDR2 SQIVND (reference sequence). The CDR3 runs to 13 residues. V shed 7 bases, J shed 1 base, and the junction held 1 base outside the gene matches. The CDR3 nucleotides are TGTGCCAGTACAGGGGGGAGCAATCAGCCCCAGCATTTT. This codes for CASTGGSNQPQHF.